A single sample is the source of the 23 T cell receptor beta chains below, sequenced in a study of blood T cells in healthy people across ages. A J-beta primer mix and a sample-barcoded 5' primer were used in a second PCR of roughly 7 to 12 cycles. From the 5' RACE reads, TCRdb called clonotypes with MiXCR, one entry per CDR3 protein. The table records more than 700,000 distinct CDR3 sequences, approximately 53% of them present only once. The specimen was blood. These receptors came from an elderly man in good health.

The J gene is TRBJ2-3, the V gene TRBV29-1, with 8 bases fitting TRBD1. V was pared by 5 bases and J by 14 bases, with 12 bases of the junction left unmatched. Per germline, CDR1 SQVTM and CDR2 ANQGSEA. The CDR3 extends over 12 amino acids. CDR3 region: CSVRTGPGDAYF. The CDR3 DNA reads as TGCAGCGTTCGGACAGGGCCAGGAGACGCGTATTTT.

This chain links TRBV25-1 with TRBJ1-2; D is unresolved. V gave up 3 bases and J gave up 3 bases, with 17 bases separating them. Germline CDR1 and CDR2: MGHDK and SYGVNS. The CDR3 spans 16 residues. The CDR3 reads CASSEGLQLEHYGYTF. CDR3 nucleotides: TGTGCCAGCAGTGAGGGGTTACAGTTGGAGCACTATGGCTACACCTTC.

This chain connects TRBV9 to TRBJ1-2; D uncertain. Germline lookup yields CDR1 SGDLS and CDR2 YYNGEE. The CDR3 sequence is 14 residues long. V was pared by 0 bases and J by 2 bases, with 8 bases between. CDR3 bases: TGTGCCAGCAGCGTAGGGGCACAGAACTATGGCTACACCTTC. Translated: CASSVGAQNYGYTF.

This sequence joins TRBV20-1 and TRBJ2-7, with TRBD2 matching over 9 bases. Trimming removed 6 bases from V and 3 bases from J; junction bases left unmatched: 12. Germline assignment: CDR1 DFQATT and CDR2 SNEGSKA (reference sequence). The CDR3 runs 15 residues. Here the CDR3 reads CSAKGGPSGNYEQYF. The CDR3 region has the DNA TGCAGTGCAAAAGGAGGGCCTAGCGGGAACTACGAGCAGTACTTC.

This clonotype was counted between two and nine times. The CDR3 here is CSARDGQAHTDTQYF. CDR3 nucleotide sequence: TGCAGTGCTAGAGACGGCCAGGCGCACACAGATACGCAGTATTTT. The J gene is TRBJ2-3, the V gene TRBV20-1; the D is unclear. CDR3 length: 15 amino acids. CDR1 is DFQATT, CDR2 SNEGSKA, per germline (reference sequence). V gave up 0 bases and J gave up 2 bases, with 12 bases separating them.

The CDR3 DNA is TGCAGGGCTGGCCGGGGCTCCGGTGAGCAGTTCTTC. Residues: CRAGRGSGEQFF. The chain links TRBV20-1 to TRBJ2-1; D is perhaps TRBD1 or TRBD2 (5 bases each). The CDR3 extends over 12 amino acids. The germline CDR1 and CDR2 sequences are DFQATT and SNEGSKA (reference sequence).

The chain carries TRBV3-1 and TRBJ2-4; D tentatively fits TRBD1 or TRBD2 (5 bases each). V was shortened by 4 bases and J by 8 bases, with 12 bases between the two germline ends. The germline gives CDR1 LGHDT, CDR2 YNNKEL (reference sequence). This CDR3 has 13 residues. CDR3 amino acids: CASSRTEGYIQYF. The CDR3, as DNA: TGTGCCAGCAGCCGGACTGAGGGGTACATTCAGTACTTC.

The chain recombines TRBV27 with TRBJ2-7, with no clear D. Germline CDR1 MNHEY, CDR2 SMNVEV (reference sequence). The CDR3 sequence is 14 residues long. Trimming pared 2 bases from V and 4 bases from J, leaving 12 bases between. The chain's CDR3 is CASSLRAPMYEQYF. The CDR3 DNA sequence: TGTGCCAGCAGTTTACGGGCACCAATGTACGAGCAGTACTTC.

The V and J genes are TRBV7-2 and TRBJ2-4; 8 bases match TRBD1. Germline V gene sequence: CDR1 SGHTA, CDR2 FQGNSA. V was pared by 8 bases and J by 13 bases, with 13 bases of the junction left unmatched. The length of the CDR3 is 13 residues. Written as DNA, the CDR3 is TGTGCCAGCGGCCGGACAGGGCTTAGGGAGCAGTACTTC. This gives the protein CASGRTGLREQYF.

The rearrangement links TRBV12-3 or TRBV12-4 to TRBJ2-1, with 8 bases identical to TRBD1. There are 15 residues in the CDR3. V was clipped by 5 bases and J by 7 bases; unmatched bases: 10. The CDR3, as DNA: TGTGCCAGCAGTGTCGGACAGGGACCAAGGAATGAGCAGTTCTTC. Translating gives CASSVGQGPRNEQFF.

The chain uses TRBV5-1 and TRBJ2-3, with 8 bases fitting TRBD2. Germline-derived CDR1 and CDR2 are SGHRS and YFSETQ. This CDR3 region has 16 residues. Germline trimming cut 5 bases from V and 4 bases from J; bases unmatched to any gene: 12. The CDR3 region has the DNA TGCGCCAGCAGTCCTCCGACGGGAGGGCCGGCAGATACGCAGTATTTT. This codes for CASSPPTGGPADTQYF.

V and J are TRBV29-1 and TRBJ2-3; no clear D gene. Trimming removed 8 bases from V and 0 bases from J, with 9 bases in between. CDR3 length equals 12 residues. CDR1 SQVTM and CDR2 ANQGSEA come from the germline V gene. The CDR3 DNA reads as TGCAGCCCAAAGACCAGCACAGATACGCAGTATTTT. Encoded protein: CSPKTSTDTQYF.

This chain joins TRBV5-1 and TRBJ1-5; D ambiguous. The CDR3 loop spans 13 amino acids. Germline lookup yields CDR1 SGHRS and CDR2 YFSETQ. V was trimmed by 4 bases and J by 4 bases, leaving 9 bases between them. In DNA form, the CDR3 reads TGCGCCAGCAGCGTCTCGGAAAATCAGCCCCAGCATTTT. It is translated as CASSVSENQPQHF.

This clonotype occurred a few times. This sequence joins TRBV27 and TRBJ2-1; a weak D match, TRBD1 (6 bases). The V end was cut by 5 bases, the J end by 2 bases, with 10 bases between. There are 14 residues in the CDR3. Looked up from germline, CDR1 is MNHEY and CDR2 is SMNVEV (reference sequence). CDR3 nucleotide sequence: TGTGCCAGCAGTCCGAGACAGGCCTACAATGAGCAGTTCTTC. Translated, it gives CASSPRQAYNEQFF.

This clonotype occurred a few times. The rearrangement uses TRBV29-1 and TRBJ1-4, with unresolved D. Between the trimmed V and J ends, which lost 1 base and 2 bases, there was a span of 2 bases. The CDR3 has 12 amino acids. Germline CDR1 and CDR2: SQVTM and ANQGSEA. The CDR3 sequence is CSVEGTNEKLFF. The CDR3, as DNA: TGCAGCGTTGAAGGGACTAATGAAAAACTGTTTTTT.

To note about this clonotype: Germline is not matched at one junction end, which may reflect a read error. CDR3 sequence reads: CASGLVSATAGEQYF. CDR3 sequence (DNA): TGTGCCAGCGGCTTAGTATCCGCCACGGCGGGGGAGCAGTACTTC. The genes are TRBV11-2 and TRBJ2-4; the match to TRBD2 covers 7 bases. Germline loops: CDR1 SGHAT, CDR2 FQNNGV. The CDR3 contains 15 residues.

This chain joins TRBV27 and TRBJ2-6; D gene uncertain. Trimming left V 3 bases short and J 0 bases short, with 6 bases between. This CDR3 is built from 15 residues. Germline V CDR1 and CDR2: MNHEY, SMNVEV (reference sequence). The CDR3 region has the DNA TGTGCCAGCAGTTTCAGGACCTCTGGGGCCAACGTCCTGACTTTC. This encodes CASSFRTSGANVLTF.

V usage is TRBV29-1 and J usage is TRBJ2-2, with D unclear. Germline V lookup: CDR1 SQVTM, CDR2 ANQGSEA. The V and J ends lost 7 bases and 1 base respectively, with 4 bases between them. The CDR3 totals 11 residues. CDR3 coding DNA: TGCAGCGCCCAGAACACCGGGGAGCTGTTTTTT. Protein product: CSAQNTGELFF.

The chain carries TRBV7-8 and TRBJ2-7; 12 bases agree with TRBD2. J was trimmed by 3 bases and V by 3 bases; bases with no gene match: 9. Per germline, CDR1 SGHVS and CDR2 FQNEAQ. The CDR3 is 17 residues long. The CDR3 loop reads CASSFESSGRAFYEQYF. The CDR3 coding sequence is TGTGCCAGCAGCTTCGAGTCTAGCGGGAGGGCCTTCTACGAGCAGTACTTC.

This clonotype was detected ten times or more. The rearrangement uses TRBV12-3 or TRBV12-4 and TRBJ1-6; D gene uncertain. Trimming stripped 1 base from V and 7 bases from J, with 2 bases between. The CDR3 has 12 amino acids. CDR3 sequence reads: CASSLGNSPLHF. The CDR3 coding sequence is TGTGCCAGCAGTTTAGGAAATTCACCCCTCCACTTT.

The V call is TRBV12-3 or TRBV12-4, the J call TRBJ2-1; D possibly corresponds to TRBD1 (5 bases). V was clipped by 4 bases and J by 0 bases, with 10 bases between them. The CDR3 is 15 residues long. CDR3 in amino acids: CASSSPRVSYNEQFF. For the CDR3, the DNA is TGTGCCAGCAGTTCCCCCAGGGTCTCCTACAATGAGCAGTTCTTC.

Turning to this clonotype: One end of the junction does not line up with germline, which may come from a read error. The chain is built from TRBV2 and TRBJ2-5, with 7 nucleotides matching TRBD2. Germline V gene lookup returns CDR1 SNHLY and CDR2 FYNNEI. This CDR3 is 11 amino acids long. CDR3 bases: TGTGCCAGCAGAGAAGGGCGGGAGCAGTACTTC. Its translation is CASREGREQYF.

This rearrangement joins TRBV7-9 to TRBJ2-2; 10 bases fit TRBD2. Germline lookup yields CDR1 SEHNR and CDR2 FQNEAQ (reference sequence). J gave up 4 bases and V 4 bases, and 6 bases lay outside the gene matches. The CDR3 consists of 16 residues. The CDR3 DNA reads as TGTGCCAGCAGCTCTACTAGCGGGAAAAGCACCGGGGAGCTGTTTTTT. Its translation: CASSSTSGKSTGELFF.